This T cell receptor beta chain was captured by sequencing in a study of beta chain features in type 1 diabetes. The sequenced template was cDNA made from the entire isolated RNA. The assay was immunoSEQ multiplex PCR, and TCRdb's table has in-frame clones only and misses some. Altogether under 950,000 clones are present, around a sixth being singletons, with the ten largest covering about 0.02%. CDR3 length: 15 amino acids. The germline gives CDR1 SGHTA, CDR2 FQGNSA. V trimming: 5 bases; J trimming: 4 bases; junction bases outside the gene matches: 7. The V and J genes are TRBV7-2 and TRBJ1-2, with 10 bases that match TRBD1. The sequencing sample was made of naive CD4+ T cells from blood. This receptor was identified in a woman between 18 and 30 years old in good health. CDR3 DNA: TGTGCCAGCAGCCGTGACAGGGGGCGAGGCTATGGCTACACCTTC. Translated, it gives CASSRDRGRGYGYTF.